Following are 10 T cell receptor beta chains from one sample sequenced in a study of blood T cell repertoires in COVID-19. Profiled with immunoSEQ multiplex PCR; TCRdb holds only in-frame clones, not every one. The profile covers about 260,000 clones, with 86% appearing a single time and roughly 9.8% taken by the ten largest. Sequencing was carried out using peripheral blood. The source is a middle-aged man who had recovered from COVID-19.

This chain joins TRBV7-9 and TRBJ1-1, with D unresolved. V lost 3 bases and J lost 5, with 16 bases in between. The germline V gene encodes CDR1 SEHNR and CDR2 FQNEAQ (reference sequence). The CDR3 has 15 residues. The CDR3, as DNA: TGTGCCAGCAGCTTCTTAACGGGAGTGGGGACTGAAGCTTTCTTT. Protein: CASSFLTGVGTEAFF.

V is TRBV18 and J is TRBJ1-4, with D maybe TRBD1 (6 bases). V lost 3 bases and J 2 bases, leaving 10 bases between the germline ends. The CDR3 spans 15 residues. The germline gives CDR1 KGHSH, CDR2 LQKENI. CDR3 residues: CASSPTGRTNEKLFF. CDR3 bases: TGTGCCAGCTCACCTACAGGGCGGACTAATGAAAAACTGTTTTTT.

This sequence joins TRBV4-3 and TRBJ2-7, with 9 bases fitting TRBD2. Germline V lookup: CDR1 LGHNA, CDR2 YSLEER. The CDR3 has 18 residues. Trimming at V came to 0 bases and at J to 1 base, leaving 10 bases not matched to a gene. The CDR3 protein is CASSQEHLAGVASYEQYF. The CDR3 DNA follows: TGCGCCAGCAGCCAAGAACACTTAGCGGGAGTAGCTTCCTACGAGCAGTACTTC.

The genes are TRBV5-6 and TRBJ1-2; 10 bases match TRBD1. Trimming cost V 5 bases and J 2 bases; bases outside gene matches: 3. This CDR3 contains 14 residues. Looked up from germline, CDR1 is SGHDT and CDR2 is YYEEEE. This CDR3 reads CASSGDRGNYGYTF. The DNA of the CDR3 is TGTGCCAGCAGTGGGGACAGGGGCAACTATGGCTACACCTTC.

This chain uses TRBV5-8 with TRBJ1-2; 9 bases agree with TRBD1. This CDR3 has 16 residues. Germline lookup yields CDR1 SGHTS and CDR2 YDEGEE. V lost 5 bases to trimming and J lost 0 bases; unmatched junction nucleotides: 8. The CDR3 nucleotides are TGTGCCAGCAGGCGTAGGACAGGGGCCCCTAACTATGGCTACACCTTC. It codes for CASRRRTGAPNYGYTF.

This chain connects TRBV6-5 to TRBJ2-3, with 8 bases lining up with TRBD2. Germline V gives CDR1 MNHEY, CDR2 SVGAGI. V was pared by 2 bases and J by 2 bases, with 6 bases of the junction left unmatched. The CDR3 sequence is 16 residues long. DNA for the CDR3: TGTGCCAGCAGTTACCGGCCGGGACTAGTCACAGATACGCAGTATTTT. Translated: CASSYRPGLVTDTQYF.

V usage is TRBV28 and J usage is TRBJ1-4; TRBD1 matches at 9 bases. The CDR3 is 14 amino acids. CDR1 and CDR2 (germline): MDHEN, SYDVKM. The V segment lost 6 bases and the J segment 7 bases; nucleotides outside the gene matches: 6. CDR3 nucleotide sequence: TGTGCCAGCAGACAACAGGGGGCTGGTGAAAAACTGTTTTTT. Residues: CASRQQGAGEKLFF.

The rearrangement joins TRBV3-1 (or the pseudogene TRBV3-2) to TRBJ2-1, with TRBD2 matching over 10 bases. The V segment lost 4 bases and the J segment 0 bases; nucleotides outside the gene matches: 6. This CDR3 is built from 17 residues. CDR1 and CDR2 (germline): LGHDT, YNNKEL (reference sequence). The CDR3 is CASSRRGLASSYNEQFF. Here the CDR3 DNA reads TGTGCCAGCAGCCGTAGGGGACTAGCGAGCTCCTACAATGAGCAGTTCTTC.

The genes are TRBV5-4 and TRBJ1-2; 7 nucleotides line up with TRBD1. The junction had 10 bases not matched to a gene; V was cut back by 0 bases and J by 5 bases. The CDR3 totals 16 residues. Germline V gene lookup returns CDR1 SGHNT and CDR2 YYREEE (reference sequence). Here the CDR3 reads CASSLGGTESRYGYTF. The CDR3 DNA sequence: TGTGCCAGCAGCTTGGGTGGGACAGAGAGCAGGTATGGCTACACCTTC. The variable domain in full, with the rest retrieved from reference TRBV5-4 and TRBJ1-2, is ETGVTQSPTHLIKTRGQQVTLRCSSQSGHNTVSWYQQALGQGPQFIFQYYREEENGRGNFPPRFSGLQFPNYSSELNVNALELDDSALYLCASSLGGTESRYGYTFGSGTRLTVV.

The chain has TRBV5-1 and TRBJ2-7, with 7 positions matching TRBD1. V lost 4 bases to trimming and J lost 2 bases; unmatched junction nucleotides: 18. The CDR3 extends over 18 amino acids. Germline CDR1 and CDR2: SGHRS and YFSETQ. CDR3 coding DNA: TGCGCCAGCAGCACAGGACAGGACCCGCTGAGCCCTACCTACGAGCAGTACTTC. Its protein is CASSTGQDPLSPTYEQYF.